These 24 T cell receptor beta chains were all obtained from the same sample, sequenced in a study of technical replicates of blood from several donors. Sequenced by immunoSEQ multiplex PCR; TCRdb stores in-frame clones only, minus some. The data hold about 74,000 clones, with approximately 95% observed a single time. The source material was T cells isolated from PBMCs. These receptors originate from a human donor in good health.

This chain connects TRBV9 to TRBJ2-1, with D possibly TRBD2 on 5 matching bases. The V end was cut by 0 bases, the J end by 4 bases, with 11 bases between. CDR3 size: 15 residues. CDR1 is SGDLS and CDR2 is YYNGEE in the germline V gene. Written as DNA, the CDR3 is TGTGCCAGCAGCGTAGCTACGAGGGCATACAATGAGCAGTTCTTC. Translation gives CASSVATRAYNEQFF.

DNA of the CDR3: TGTGCCAGCAGCCATAGAAGCTCTGGAAACACCATATATTTT. Its translation: CASSHRSSGNTIYF. The V gene is TRBV14, the J gene TRBJ1-3; D unresolved. V was clipped by 3 bases and J by 0 bases, with 6 bases between them. The CDR3 runs 14 residues. Per germline, CDR1 SGHDN and CDR2 FVKESK.

The V call is TRBV7-9, the J call TRBJ2-5, with no clear D. The V and J ends lost 6 bases and 1 base respectively, with 9 bases between them. Germline assignment: CDR1 SEHNR and CDR2 FQNEAQ (reference sequence). This CDR3 is 13 amino acids long. The CDR3 reads CASRPGFQETQYF. The CDR3 DNA reads TGTGCCAGCAGACCCGGGTTCCAAGAGACCCAGTACTTC.

The V and J genes are TRBV18 and TRBJ1-4; the match to TRBD1 covers 7 bases. The length of the CDR3 is 16 residues. CDR1 and CDR2 (germline): KGHSH, LQKENI. V shed 0 bases, J shed 5 bases, and the junction held 6 bases outside the gene matches. The CDR3 region is CASSPPMGGQNEKLFF. The DNA of the CDR3 is TGTGCCAGCTCACCACCGATGGGGGGACAGAATGAAAAACTGTTTTTT. Variable domain in full (rest from reference TRBV18 and TRBJ1-4): NAGVMQNPRHLVRRRGQEARLRCSPMKGHSHVYWYRQLPEEGLKFMVYLQKENIIDESGMPKERFSAEFPKEGPSILRIQQVVRGDSAAYFCASSPPMGGQNEKLFFGSGTQLSVL.

The J gene is TRBJ2-1, the V gene TRBV10-1, with 10 positions matching TRBD1. The trim removed 2 bases at V and 14 bases at J, leaving 6 bases unmatched. CDR3 length: 13 residues. Germline V gene sequence: CDR1 WNHNN, CDR2 SYGVQD (reference sequence). CDR3 DNA: TGCGCCAGCAGTGAGGGAGGGACAGGGGACGAGTTCTTC. This translates into CASSEGGTGDEFF.

The chain carries TRBV5-1 and TRBJ2-3; TRBD1 matches at 12 bases. The CDR3 contains 14 residues. V lost 7 bases, J lost 5 bases, and 5 bases stayed unmatched. Germline V gene sequence: CDR1 SGHRS, CDR2 YFSETQ. DNA for the CDR3: TGCGCCAGCGGCGGGACAGGGGGCATAGATACGCAGTATTTT. It yields the protein CASGGTGGIDTQYF.

The chain employs TRBV6-5 and TRBJ1-5, with D unresolved. Germline CDR1 MNHEY, CDR2 SVGAGI. CDR3 length equals 15 residues. The V gene lost 2 bases and the J gene lost 0 bases, with 8 bases spanning the gap. The CDR3 is CASSYNSPSNQPQHF. The CDR3 nucleotides are TGTGCCAGCAGTTACAACAGTCCTAGCAATCAGCCCCAGCATTTT.

This clone was seen just once. V is TRBV5-6 and J is TRBJ2-7; a weak D match, TRBD2 (5 bases). Trimming took 4 bases from V and 5 from J, leaving 13 bases between them. The CDR3 has 13 residues. The germline V gene encodes CDR1 SGHDT and CDR2 YYEEEE. In nucleotides, the CDR3 is TGTGCCAGCAGCCCCTCCGGGGTCAACGAGCAGTACTTC. It encodes CASSPSGVNEQYF.

The gene calls are TRBV11-3 and TRBJ2-5; D might be TRBD1 (5 bases). The CDR3 runs to 15 residues. Germline loops: CDR1 SGHNT, CDR2 YENEEA. V was shortened by 1 base and J by 4 bases, with 13 bases between the two germline ends. As DNA, the CDR3 is TGTGCCAGCAGCTTAGGTCGACAGTGGATAGAGACCCAGTACTTC. It is translated as CASSLGRQWIETQYF.

J is TRBJ2-7 and V is TRBV28; D is unresolved. With 10 bases removed from V and 2 bases from J, the gap between germline ends came to 12 bases. The CDR3 loop spans 12 amino acids. Germline values: CDR1 MDHEN, CDR2 SYDVKM. The CDR3 bases are TGTGCCACTAAAGAGGAAGCCTACGAGCAGTACTTC. Amino acid sequence: CATKEEAYEQYF.

The rearrangement uses TRBV11-3 and TRBJ2-7; D gene ambiguous. This CDR3 is 13 amino acids long. V was cut by 0 bases and J by 2 bases, with 5 bases left in between. CDR1 and CDR2 from the germline V gene are SGHNT and YENEEA. CDR3 loop: CASSLELTYEQYF. The CDR3 nucleotides are TGTGCCAGCAGCTTAGAGCTAACCTACGAGCAGTACTTC.

V and J are TRBV28 and TRBJ2-7; 9 nucleotides align to TRBD1. Germline V gene data show CDR1 as MDHEN and CDR2 as SYDVKM. J was trimmed by 3 bases and V by 6 bases; bases with no gene match: 9. The CDR3 sequence is 15 residues long. The CDR3 bases are TGTGCCAGCAGCCCCCCTCCGGGACAGGGCTACGAGCAGTACTTC. Translation: CASSPPPGQGYEQYF.

This chain links TRBV5-1 with TRBJ2-7, with TRBD2 as a possible D gene (5 bases). Germline V gene data show CDR1 as SGHRS and CDR2 as YFSETQ. CDR3 length: 15 amino acids. The V gene lost 0 bases and the J gene lost 4 bases, with 14 bases spanning the gap. CDR3 residues: CASSLATGSQYEQYF. CDR3 coding DNA: TGCGCCAGCAGCTTGGCCACGGGGTCCCAATACGAGCAGTACTTC.

In its sample, this clone was seen once. This chain uses TRBV4-2 with TRBJ2-3; the D gene is possibly TRBD2 (6 bases). Germline V gene lookup returns CDR1 LGHNA and CDR2 YNFKEQ. Trimming pared 5 bases from V and 6 bases from J, leaving 9 bases between. The CDR3 totals 12 residues. The CDR3 DNA follows: TGTGCCAGCAGCAAAGGGAGGGATACGCAGTATTTT. Translation gives CASSKGRDTQYF.

The chain recombines TRBV5-1 with TRBJ2-5, with D unclear. From germline, CDR1 is SGHRS and CDR2 YFSETQ. The CDR3 is 15 amino acids. V lost 2 bases to trimming and J lost 3 bases, with 14 bases between them. The CDR3 is CASSFTQASKETQYF. The CDR3 bases are TGCGCCAGCAGCTTTACCCAGGCATCCAAAGAGACCCAGTACTTC. The whole variable domain, filled in from reference TRBV5-1 and TRBJ2-5, reads KAGVTQTPRYLIKTRGQQVTLSCSPISGHRSVSWYQQTPGQGLQFLFEYFSETQRNKGNFPGRFSGRQFSNSRSEMNVSTLELGDSALYLCASSFTQASKETQYFGPGTRLLVL.

Written as DNA, the CDR3 is TGTGCCAGCAGTTTACCATCCGCGGGTGAAAAACTGTTTTTT. Translated: CASSLPSAGEKLFF. This chain links TRBV28 with TRBJ1-4; D is unresolved. Germline V gives CDR1 MDHEN, CDR2 SYDVKM. V lost 2 bases and J 7 bases, leaving 11 bases between the germline ends. The CDR3 runs to 14 residues. Using reference TRBV28 and TRBJ1-4 for the parts outside the CDR3, the full variable domain is DVKVTQSSRYLVKRTGEKVFLECVQDMDHENMFWYRQDPGLGLRLIYFSYDVKMKEKGDIPEGYSVSREKKERFSLILESASTNQTSMYLCASSLPSAGEKLFFGSGTQLSVL.

The chain links TRBV18 to TRBJ2-7; no clear D gene. CDR1 is KGHSH and CDR2 is LQKENI in the germline V gene. CDR3 length equals 13 residues. V lost 1 base and J 5 bases, leaving 9 bases between the germline ends. The CDR3 reads CASSPRGVHEQYF. The CDR3 DNA sequence: TGTGCCAGCTCACCACGCGGAGTTCACGAGCAGTACTTC.

This chain connects TRBV30 to TRBJ2-3; D unclear. The CDR3 sequence is 12 residues long. CDR1 GTSNPN and CDR2 SVGIG come from the germline V gene (reference sequence). V was shortened by 7 bases and J by 4 bases, with 12 bases between the two germline ends. For the CDR3, the DNA is TGTGCCTCCTCAAAGAGCTCAGATACGCAGTATTTT. The encoded protein is CASSKSSDTQYF. Full variable domain (rest looked up from reference TRBV30 and TRBJ2-3): SQTIHQWPATLVQPVGSPLSLECTVEGTSNPNLYWYRQAAGRGLQLLFYSVGIGQISSEVPQNLSASRPQDRQFILSSKKLLLSDSGFYLCASSKSSDTQYFGPGTRLTVL.

The chain employs TRBV18 and TRBJ2-5; 12 positions match TRBD1. After removal of 4 bases from V and 2 bases from J, the junction contained 14 bases not matched to a gene. Per germline, CDR1 KGHSH and CDR2 LQKENI. The CDR3 is 19 residues long. DNA of the CDR3: TGTGCCAGCTCACGCTTTTCCACGCCGGGACAGGGGGCACAAGAGACCCAGTACTTC. This sequence encodes CASSRFSTPGQGAQETQYF.

The V and J genes are TRBV27 and TRBJ2-3; a possible D gene is TRBD2 (6 bases). This CDR3 contains 14 residues. Germline V CDR1 and CDR2: MNHEY, SMNVEV (reference sequence). The V gene lost 7 bases and the J gene lost 0 bases, with 11 bases spanning the gap. CDR3: CASTTGVSTDTQYF. CDR3 bases: TGTGCCAGCACAACGGGGGTAAGCACAGATACGCAGTATTTT.

The rearrangement links TRBV4-2 to TRBJ1-1; D call uncertain. The germline V and J ends were trimmed by 4 bases and 1 base, with 7 bases remaining between them. Germline-derived CDR1 and CDR2 are LGHNA and YNFKEQ. The CDR3 has 13 amino acids. CDR3 amino acids: CASSPTGNTEAFF. CDR3 nucleotide sequence: TGTGCCAGCAGCCCAACGGGGAACACTGAAGCTTTCTTT.

CDR3 bases: TGTGCCACCAGCAGAGGACTGTCTCACACAGATACGCAGTATTTT. It is translated as CATSRGLSHTDTQYF. The chain has TRBV15 and TRBJ2-3, with D unresolved. Trimming cost V 1 base and J 2 bases, with 10 bases left between them. The length of the CDR3 is 15 residues. Germline lookup yields CDR1 LNHNV and CDR2 YYDKDF (reference sequence).

The J gene is TRBJ2-1, the V gene TRBV2, with TRBD2 matching 11 bases. CDR3 length: 17 amino acids. Trimming removed 7 bases from V and 4 bases from J; junction bases left unmatched: 12. Germline V gene sequence: CDR1 SNHLY, CDR2 FYNNEI. The CDR3 sequence is CASTLSSGGPKYNEQFF. CDR3 bases: TGTGCCAGCACTTTATCTAGCGGGGGGCCGAAGTACAATGAGCAGTTCTTC.

V gene TRBV19 combines with J gene TRBJ1-2; 7 nucleotides match TRBD1. V lost 7 bases to trimming and J lost 3 bases; unmatched junction nucleotides: 8. This CDR3 has 14 residues. Germline CDR1 reads LNHDA; CDR2 reads SQIVND (reference sequence). The CDR3 DNA sequence: TGTGCCAGTAAAATCCGGGGGACAGACTATGGCTACACCTTC. This sequence encodes CASKIRGTDYGYTF. Using reference TRBV19 and TRBJ1-2 for the parts outside the CDR3, the full variable domain is DGGITQSPKYLFRKEGQNVTLSCEQNLNHDAMYWYRQDPGQGLRLIYYSQIVNDFQKGDIAEGYSVSREKKESFPLTVTSAQKNPTAFYLCASKIRGTDYGYTFGSGTRLTVV.